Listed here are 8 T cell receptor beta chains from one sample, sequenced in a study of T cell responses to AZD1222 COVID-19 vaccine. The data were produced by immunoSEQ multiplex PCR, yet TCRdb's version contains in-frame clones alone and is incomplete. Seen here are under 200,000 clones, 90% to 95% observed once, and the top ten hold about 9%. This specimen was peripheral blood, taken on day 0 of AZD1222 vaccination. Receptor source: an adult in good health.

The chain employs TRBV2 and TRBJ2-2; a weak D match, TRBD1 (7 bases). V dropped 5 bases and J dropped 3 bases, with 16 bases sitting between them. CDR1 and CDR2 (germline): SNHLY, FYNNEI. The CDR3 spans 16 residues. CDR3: CASSPRTGGYTGELFF. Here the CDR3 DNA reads TGTGCCAGCAGTCCAAGGACAGGAGGGTACACCGGGGAGCTGTTTTTT.

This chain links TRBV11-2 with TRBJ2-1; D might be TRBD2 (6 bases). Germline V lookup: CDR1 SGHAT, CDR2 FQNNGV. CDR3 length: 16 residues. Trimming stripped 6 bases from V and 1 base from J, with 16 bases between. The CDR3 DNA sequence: TGTGCCAGCAGACGAATAACCGGGGGTTCCTACAATGAGCAGTTCTTC. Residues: CASRRITGGSYNEQFF.

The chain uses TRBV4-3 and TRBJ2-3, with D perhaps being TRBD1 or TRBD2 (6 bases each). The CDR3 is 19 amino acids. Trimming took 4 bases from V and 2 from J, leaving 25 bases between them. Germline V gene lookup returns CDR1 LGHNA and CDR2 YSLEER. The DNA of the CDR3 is TGCGCCAGCAGCCGGACCATGGGGAAGGGGGGAGTAAACACAGATACGCAGTATTTT. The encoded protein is CASSRTMGKGGVNTDTQYF.

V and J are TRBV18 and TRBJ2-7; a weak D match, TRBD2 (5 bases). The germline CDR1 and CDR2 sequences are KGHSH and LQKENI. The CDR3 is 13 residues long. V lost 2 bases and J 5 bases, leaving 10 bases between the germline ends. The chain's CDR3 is CASSPEGTNEQYF. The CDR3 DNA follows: TGTGCCAGCTCACCAGAGGGAACAAACGAGCAGTACTTC.

Here the CDR3 reads CASSGGGDQGYGYTF. The DNA for the CDR3 is TGTGCCAGCAGCGGAGGGGGGGATCAGGGCTATGGCTACACCTTC. V gene TRBV9 combines with J gene TRBJ1-2, with D perhaps matching TRBD1 (6 bases). The germline CDR1 and CDR2 sequences are SGDLS and YYNGEE. Deletions cut 3 bases from V and 4 bases from J, with 16 bases between. The CDR3 consists of 15 residues.

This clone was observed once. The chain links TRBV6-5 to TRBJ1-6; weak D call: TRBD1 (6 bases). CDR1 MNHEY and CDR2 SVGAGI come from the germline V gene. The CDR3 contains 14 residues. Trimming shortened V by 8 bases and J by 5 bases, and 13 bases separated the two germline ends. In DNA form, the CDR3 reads TGTGCCAGCGGTAGGGCAGGGGATAATTCACCCCTCCACTTT. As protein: CASGRAGDNSPLHF.

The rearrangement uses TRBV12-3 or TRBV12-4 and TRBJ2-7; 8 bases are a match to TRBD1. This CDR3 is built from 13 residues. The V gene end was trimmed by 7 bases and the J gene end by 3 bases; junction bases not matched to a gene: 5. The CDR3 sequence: CASTSTGGYEQYF. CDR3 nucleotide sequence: TGTGCCAGCACCAGCACAGGGGGCTACGAGCAGTACTTC.

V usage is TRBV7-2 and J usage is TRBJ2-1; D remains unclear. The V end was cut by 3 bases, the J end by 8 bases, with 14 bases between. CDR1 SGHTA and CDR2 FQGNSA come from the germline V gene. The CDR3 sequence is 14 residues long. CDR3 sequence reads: CASSFSGRVYEQFF. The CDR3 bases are TGTGCCAGCAGCTTCTCTGGTCGCGTCTATGAGCAGTTCTTC.